Below are 27 T cell receptor beta chains sequenced from a single sample in a study of blood T cell repertoires in COVID-19. Method: immunoSEQ multiplex PCR; TCRdb's copy keeps in-frame clones and lacks some. The repertoire has around 480,000 clones, approximately 90% of them found once; the top ten carry roughly 13%. Sequencing used peripheral blood. All receptors derive from a woman aged 45-65 years with COVID-19, enrolled during active disease.

J is TRBJ1-5 and V is TRBV7-6, with 7 positions matching TRBD1. This CDR3 spans 15 amino acids. The J segment lost 0 bases and the V segment lost 5 bases, leaving 4 bases of the junction unmatched. Looked up from germline, CDR1 is SGHVS and CDR2 is FNYEAQ. In DNA, the CDR3 is TGTGCCAGCAGCAAAACAGGGGCTAGCAATCAGCCCCAGCATTTT. It encodes CASSKTGASNQPQHF.

This chain joins TRBV19 and TRBJ1-1; D perhaps matches TRBD1 (6 bases). The V gene's germline CDR1 is LNHDA and CDR2 SQIVND (reference sequence). Between the trimmed V and J ends, which lost 7 bases and 1 base, there was a span of 13 bases. The CDR3 sequence is 14 residues long. The CDR3 loop reads CASIRLRGNTEAFF. For the CDR3, the DNA is TGTGCCAGTATAAGACTCAGGGGGAACACTGAAGCTTTCTTT.

V is TRBV30 and J is TRBJ2-2; TRBD2 matches 8 bases. The CDR3 is 16 amino acids. The V gene end was trimmed by 1 base and the J gene end by 4 bases; junction bases not matched to a gene: 8. The V gene's germline CDR1 is GTSNPN and CDR2 SVGIG (reference sequence). The DNA of the CDR3 is TGTGCCTGGAGTGCCGGGGGGGGCTGGGCCACCGGGGAGCTGTTTTTT. Translated: CAWSAGGGWATGELFF.

The chain employs TRBV2 and TRBJ2-2; D is possibly TRBD2 (7 bases). Germline-derived CDR1 and CDR2 are SNHLY and FYNNEI. The CDR3 runs to 17 residues. The V end was cut by 8 bases, the J end by 0 bases, with 19 bases between. This chain's CDR3 is CASQPFAGAANTGELFF. The CDR3 DNA sequence: TGTGCCAGCCAACCTTTTGCGGGGGCCGCGAACACCGGGGAGCTGTTTTTT.

This clone showed up just once. The CDR3 is CASSDRDRNTEAFF. The CDR3 DNA reads TGTGCCAGCAGCGACCGGGACAGGAACACTGAAGCTTTCTTT. The V call is TRBV2, the J call TRBJ1-1; 7 bases map to TRBD1. The germline V gene has CDR1 SNHLY and CDR2 FYNNEI. V shed 6 bases and J 1 base; nucleotides not matched to a gene: 5. The CDR3 runs to 14 residues.

The rearrangement uses TRBV5-1 and TRBJ2-6, with TRBD1 matching over 10 bases. The CDR3 has 16 residues. Germline V CDR1 and CDR2: SGHRS, YFSETQ. V lost 7 bases and J lost 1; bases outside the gene matches: 5. The CDR3 bases are TGCGCCAGCGACTGGACAGGGGGATCTGGGGCCAACGTCCTGACTTTC. Translating gives CASDWTGGSGANVLTF.

The chain couples TRBV3-1 (or the pseudogene TRBV3-2) to TRBJ2-5; the match to TRBD2 covers 8 bases. The germline gives CDR1 LGHDT, CDR2 YNNKEL (reference sequence). The CDR3 has 16 residues. V gave up 5 bases and J gave up 1 base; unmatched junction bases: 9. The CDR3 loop reads CASSGGTSGPQETQYF. DNA of the CDR3: TGTGCCAGCAGCGGGGGCACTAGCGGACCCCAAGAGACCCAGTACTTC.

V usage is TRBV5-4 and J usage is TRBJ2-3, with TRBD2 matching 7 bases. V shed 2 bases, J shed 2 bases, and the junction held 8 bases outside the gene matches. The V gene's germline CDR1 is SGHNT and CDR2 YYREEE (reference sequence). This CDR3 has 16 amino acids. The CDR3 DNA reads TGTGCCAGCAGCTTACCATTAGCGGGCACCACAGATACGCAGTATTTT. This gives the protein CASSLPLAGTTDTQYF.

This clone was recorded a few times. J is TRBJ2-2 and V is TRBV19; D might be TRBD1 (5 bases). From germline, CDR1 is LNHDA and CDR2 SQIVND (reference sequence). V lost 6 bases and J lost 4, with 15 bases in between. The CDR3 has 15 residues. The CDR3: CASRISGYGTGELFF. The CDR3 DNA follows: TGTGCCAGTAGAATCTCAGGGTATGGCACCGGGGAGCTGTTTTTT.

V gene TRBV28 combines with J gene TRBJ2-3; 11 bases agree with TRBD2. The V segment lost 5 bases and the J segment 4 bases; nucleotides outside the gene matches: 2. Looked up from germline, CDR1 is MDHEN and CDR2 is SYDVKM. The CDR3 length is 14 residues. CDR3 sequence reads: CASSIAGGPDTQYF. The CDR3 DNA sequence: TGTGCCAGCAGTATAGCGGGGGGGCCAGATACGCAGTATTTT. The full variable domain, completed using reference TRBV28 and TRBJ2-3, is DVKVTQSSRYLVKRTGEKVFLECVQDMDHENMFWYRQDPGLGLRLIYFSYDVKMKEKGDIPEGYSVSREKKERFSLILESASTNQTSMYLCASSIAGGPDTQYFGPGTRLTVL.

The CDR3 DNA is TGCGCCAGCAGCCCTACCGGGGGGGACTATGGCTACACCTTC. Protein sequence: CASSPTGGDYGYTF. The chain recombines TRBV5-1 with TRBJ1-2; maybe TRBD1 (5 bases). V lost 4 bases and J 3 bases, leaving 13 bases between the germline ends. The germline CDR1 and CDR2 sequences are SGHRS and YFSETQ. The CDR3 extends over 14 amino acids.

The chain uses TRBV5-1 and TRBJ1-4; D is perhaps TRBD1 (5 bases). CDR3 length: 13 amino acids. Germline V gives CDR1 SGHRS, CDR2 YFSETQ. Trimming shortened V by 5 bases and J by 8 bases, and 13 bases separated the two germline ends. CDR3 amino acids: CASRPTATEKLFF. The CDR3 bases are TGCGCCAGCAGACCGACAGCCACGGAAAAACTGTTTTTT.

The J gene is TRBJ2-3, the V gene TRBV6-1; TRBD1 is a possible D gene (5 bases). Germline V lookup: CDR1 MNHNS, CDR2 SASEGT. Trimming stripped 8 bases from V and 2 bases from J, with 14 bases between. CDR3 length equals 14 residues. The CDR3 DNA follows: TGTGCCAGCCTCCCCCAGGGCCTCACAGATACGCAGTATTTT. Translating it yields CASLPQGLTDTQYF.

The chain uses TRBV18 and TRBJ1-6; tentative D call: TRBD1 (5 bases). The CDR3 has 16 residues. With 4 bases removed from V and 8 bases from J, the gap between germline ends came to 18 bases. The germline V gene encodes CDR1 KGHSH and CDR2 LQKENI. The CDR3, as DNA: TGTGCCAGCTCACGCCCATATGCACGGGGGGATTCACCCCTCCACTTT. It codes for CASSRPYARGDSPLHF.

This chain uses TRBV11-2 with TRBJ2-5; D is perhaps TRBD1 (5 bases). This CDR3 has 12 residues. Trimming left V 5 bases short and J 5 bases short, with 9 bases between. Germline values: CDR1 SGHAT, CDR2 FQNNGV. The CDR3 DNA reads TGTGCCAGCAGCCCAGGGCCGGAGACCCAGTACTTC. It encodes CASSPGPETQYF. The full variable domain, in which reference TRBV11-2 and TRBJ2-5 provide the parts outside the CDR3, is EAGVAQSPRYKIIEKRQSVAFWCNPISGHATLYWYQQILGQGPKLLIQFQNNGVVDDSQLPKDRFSAERLKGVDSTLKIQPAKLEDSAVYLCASSPGPETQYFGPGTRLLVL.

The genes are TRBV7-9 and TRBJ1-1; TRBD1 aligns across 7 bases. V shed 5 bases and J 4 bases; nucleotides not matched to a gene: 10. The V gene's germline CDR1 is SEHNR and CDR2 FQNEAQ (reference sequence). This CDR3 spans 15 amino acids. For the CDR3, the DNA is TGTGCCAGCAGCCCTCGACAGGGCCATTCCACTGAAGCTTTCTTT. It yields the protein CASSPRQGHSTEAFF.

V gene TRBV5-1 combines with J gene TRBJ1-1, with D uncertain. There are 14 residues in the CDR3. V shed 6 bases and J shed 0 bases, with 12 bases lying between them. From germline, CDR1 is SGHRS and CDR2 YFSETQ. CDR3: CASKTDFMNTEAFF. The CDR3 bases are TGCGCCAGCAAAACGGACTTCATGAACACTGAAGCTTTCTTT.

This clone was counted a few times. The chain recombines TRBV18 with TRBJ2-2; D ambiguous. V dropped 5 bases and J dropped 4 bases, with 11 bases sitting between them. This CDR3 is 14 amino acids long. Germline CDR1 is KGHSH and CDR2 is LQKENI. CDR3 in amino acids: CASSATSPTGELFF. CDR3 bases: TGTGCCAGCTCAGCGACAAGCCCCACCGGGGAGCTGTTTTTT.

The J gene is TRBJ1-6, the V gene TRBV15, with TRBD1 as a possible D gene (6 bases). CDR1 and CDR2 from the germline V gene are LNHNV and YYDKDF (reference sequence). The CDR3 covers 17 residues. V dropped 9 bases and J dropped 8 bases, with 26 bases sitting between them. Here the CDR3 reads CATRKGGGGGSDSPLHF. The CDR3 nucleotides are TGTGCCACAAGGAAAGGAGGAGGGGGAGGGTCGGATTCACCCCTCCACTTT.

This clone appeared once. The V and J genes are TRBV2 and TRBJ2-5; D possibly corresponds to TRBD2 (7 bases). V was shortened by 2 bases and J by 1 base, with 20 bases between the two germline ends. The CDR3 runs to 18 residues. CDR1 is SNHLY, CDR2 FYNNEI, per germline. CDR3 amino acids: CASSERLGASGTQETQYF. The CDR3, as DNA: TGTGCCAGCAGTGAAAGGCTGGGGGCTAGCGGCACCCAAGAGACCCAGTACTTC.

The chain has TRBV30 and TRBJ1-1; 11 nucleotides align to TRBD1. Germline V lookup: CDR1 GTSNPN, CDR2 SVGIG (reference sequence). The CDR3 has 14 residues. J gave up 11 bases and V 0 bases, and 8 bases lay outside the gene matches. CDR3 coding DNA: TGTGCCTGGAGTGTAACGGGGACAGGGGGTATGGCTTTCTTT. Protein: CAWSVTGTGGMAFF.

V and J are TRBV9 and TRBJ2-4; D is perhaps TRBD2 (5 bases). CDR3 length equals 15 residues. Trimming shortened V by 1 base and J by 0 bases, and 8 bases separated the two germline ends. Germline V gives CDR1 SGDLS, CDR2 YYNGEE. In DNA form, the CDR3 reads TGTGCCAGCAGCGTAAACGGGGTAGCCAAAAACATTCAGTACTTC. The encoded protein is CASSVNGVAKNIQYF.

CDR3 nucleotides: TGTGCCAGCGGGCGAGGGACTAAGAACACCTTC. It codes for CASGRGTKNTF. The chain uses TRBV27 and TRBJ1-2; a weak D match, TRBD1 (5 bases). Germline assignment: CDR1 MNHEY and CDR2 SMNVEV (reference sequence). The CDR3 is 11 residues long. V was pared by 8 bases and J by 12 bases, with 16 bases between.

The chain employs TRBV25-1 and TRBJ1-2; maybe TRBD1 (5 bases). The CDR3 extends over 15 amino acids. Trimming took 8 bases from V and 1 from J, leaving 17 bases between them. CDR1 is MGHDK, CDR2 SYGVNS, per germline. The chain's CDR3 is CASQGRPSFNYGYTF. In DNA, the CDR3 is TGTGCCAGCCAGGGAAGGCCCTCATTTAACTATGGCTACACCTTC.

The chain is built from TRBV28 and TRBJ1-6, with a possible D match to TRBD1 (6 bases). The CDR3 length is 16 residues. Per germline, CDR1 MDHEN and CDR2 SYDVKM. The V gene lost 7 bases and the J gene lost 7 bases, with 20 bases spanning the gap. The CDR3 DNA follows: TGTGCCAGCACTAGTCTGACAGGCGGGTTAAATTCACCCCTCCACTTT. Translating it yields CASTSLTGGLNSPLHF.

V and J are TRBV5-1 and TRBJ1-1; D gene ambiguous. Germline values: CDR1 SGHRS, CDR2 YFSETQ. Trimming cost V 0 bases and J 5 bases, with 14 bases left between them. CDR3 length equals 15 residues. The CDR3 loop reads CASSLGSVRGTEAFF. CDR3 nucleotides: TGCGCCAGCAGCTTGGGGTCCGTAAGAGGGACTGAAGCTTTCTTT. Full variable domain (outside the CDR3, taken from reference TRBV5-1 and TRBJ1-1): KAGVTQTPRYLIKTRGQQVTLSCSPISGHRSVSWYQQTPGQGLQFLFEYFSETQRNKGNFPGRFSGRQFSNSRSEMNVSTLELGDSALYLCASSLGSVRGTEAFFGQGTRLTVV.

The V gene is TRBV7-8, the J gene TRBJ2-3; 8 bases are a match to TRBD2. With 7 bases clipped from V and 0 bases from J, the junction kept 9 bases outside the gene matches. This CDR3 has 16 residues. Germline CDR1 and CDR2: SGHVS and FQNEAQ. The CDR3 here is CASNGRGALSTDTQYF. The CDR3 nucleotides are TGTGCCAGCAACGGGAGGGGTGCCCTTAGCACAGATACGCAGTATTTT.